The rows below give T cell receptor beta chains drawn from one sample of a study of blood T cell repertoires in COVID-19. Clones were sequenced by immunoSEQ multiplex PCR, and TCRdb holds only the in-frame ones, with some missing. The sample lists approximately 230,000 clones, 75% to 90% occurring once. The sequencing sample was made of PBMCs or T cells enriched from blood (not recorded which). The receptor source for this set is a woman in her twenties or thirties who had recovered from COVID-19. Each CDR3 is given with its conserved first and last residue. D genes are given only for firm matches. Not all rows give a size; the values are once, few, many and, for expanded clones, a class.

14,NA,TRBV10-3,NA,TRBJ2-3,TGTGCCATCAGTGGCAGGGCGGGAACAGATACGCAGTATTTT,CAISGRAGTDTQYF
12,once,TRBV6-5,NA,TRBJ1-1,TGTGCCAGCAGTTACAAGGGGGCTGAAGCTTTCTTT,CASSYKGAEAFF
16,NA,TRBV9,TRBD2,TRBJ2-3,TGTGCCAGCAGCGTAGGCGCTAGCGGAGGCGCAGATACGCAGTATTTT,CASSVGASGGADTQYF
15,NA,TRBV5-1,NA,TRBJ1-3,TGCGCCAGCAGCTCGTCACAGGCGACTGGAAACACCATATATTTT,CASSSSQATGNTIYF
13,NA,TRBV7-3,NA,TRBJ1-1,TGTGCCAGCAGGGCCGGGGGGAACACTGAAGCTTTCTTT,CASRAGGNTEAFF
15,NA,TRBV28,NA,TRBJ2-7,TGTGCCAGCAGGTTTATAGGACAGTTTGACTACGAGCAGTACTTC,CASRFIGQFDYEQYF
13,NA,TRBV18,TRBD1,TRBJ1-5,TGTGCCAGCTCGGGGGACAGAAATCAGCCCCAGCATTTT,CASSGDRNQPQHF
14,NA,TRBV2,TRBD2,TRBJ2-7,TGTGCCAGCAATACAGCGGGAGGGCTAGGCGAGCAGTACTTC,CASNTAGGLGEQYF
17,NA,TRBV7-8,TRBD2,TRBJ2-2,TGTGCCAGCAGCTTATCCCGGACTAGCGTTGCCACCGGGGAGCTGTTTTTT,CASSLSRTSVATGELFF
14,NA,TRBV3-1/TRBV3-2,NA,TRBJ2-7,TGTGCCAGCAGGGAGAAAACGAGCTCCTACGAGCAGTACTTC,CASREKTSSYEQYF
15,NA,TRBV6-6,TRBD1,TRBJ2-3,TGTGCCAGCAGAACCCTGACAGGGAGAGCAGATACGCAGTATTTT,CASRTLTGRADTQYF
16,NA,TRBV5-6,NA,TRBJ1-1,TGTGCCAGCAGCTTGGTCTACAGCCACATGAACACTGAAGCTTTCTTT,CASSLVYSHMNTEAFF
13,NA,TRBV12-3/TRBV12-4,NA,TRBJ1-1,TGTGCCAGCAGTTTTTCAGGGCACACTGAAGCTTTCTTT,CASSFSGHTEAFF
15,NA,TRBV5-1,NA,TRBJ1-4,TGCGCCAGCAGCTTGTCTAGCGGCCGTAATGAAAAACTGTTTTTT,CASSLSSGRNEKLFF
13,few,TRBV6-5,TRBD1,TRBJ2-3,TGTGCCAGCGGGACAGGGCCCACAGATACGCAGTATTTT,CASGTGPTDTQYF
11,NA,TRBV28,TRBD1,TRBJ1-1,TGTGCCAGCAAGGGAGGCAGGGGGGCTTTCTTT,CASKGGRGAFF
13,NA,TRBV19,NA,TRBJ1-1,TGTGCCAGTAGTATCCAGGTGAACACTGAAGCTTTCTTT,CASSIQVNTEAFF
12,NA,TRBV11-2,NA,TRBJ1-5,TGTGCCAGCAGCGCGGAAAATCAGCCCCAGCATTTT,CASSAENQPQHF
15,NA,TRBV7-3,TRBD2,TRBJ2-2,TGTGCCAGCAGCTTGGGCGGGGGGAACACCGGGGAGCTGTTTTTT,CASSLGGGNTGELFF
13,NA,TRBV5-8,NA,TRBJ1-2,TGTGCCAGCAGCTTGGGACAGGAGTATGGCTACACCTTC,CASSLGQEYGYTF
14,NA,TRBV5-1,TRBD2,TRBJ2-7,TGCGCCAGCTGTCCGGGACTAGCACTTGACGAGCAGTACTTC,CASCPGLALDEQYF
17,NA,TRBV1,NA,TRBJ1-2,TGCACCAGCAGCCAAGGGGCAGAAGGAGGGGTTAACTATGGCTACACCTTC,CTSSQGAEGGVNYGYTF
14,NA,TRBV7-2,TRBD2,TRBJ2-3,TGTGCCAGCAGCTTAGCGGGAGGGTTAGATACGCAGTATTTT,CASSLAGGLDTQYF
15,NA,TRBV4-1,TRBD1,TRBJ1-1,TGCGCCAGCAGCCAACTCCCGGGACAGGGAACTGAAGCTTTCTTT,CASSQLPGQGTEAFF
14,once,TRBV19,TRBD2,TRBJ2-1,TGTGCCAGTAGGGGTGAACTAGCGGATAATGAGCAGTTCTTC,CASRGELADNEQFF
14,NA,TRBV7-2,TRBD1,TRBJ2-7,TGTGCCAGCAGCCCCGGGACAGGTAGCTACGAGCAGTACTTC,CASSPGTGSYEQYF
15,NA,TRBV2,TRBD1,TRBJ1-5,TGTGCCAGCAGTGTGGACAGGGGCAACAATCAGCCCCAGCATTTT,CASSVDRGNNQPQHF
14,NA,TRBV29-1,NA,TRBJ1-1,TGCAGCGTCGGGGGGGGCCAGACCGTCACTGAAGCTTTCTTT,CSVGGGQTVTEAFF
13,once,TRBV12-3/TRBV12-4,NA,TRBJ1-2,TGTGCCAGCAGTTTTGGACTCTCCCATGGCTACACCTTC,CASSFGLSHGYTF
9,NA,TRBV28,NA,TRBJ1-1,TGTGCCAGCACCCCCCCGGCGAGGTTT,CASTPPARF
15,NA,TRBV5-1,NA,TRBJ2-5,TGCGCCAGCAGCTTGGCCTTGGGCACCCAAGAGACCCAGTACTTC,CASSLALGTQETQYF
15,NA,TRBV28,NA,TRBJ2-5,TGTGCCAGCAGTTCCGGAAAACTAGCACGCGAGACCCAGTACTTC,CASSSGKLARETQYF
13,NA,TRBV9,TRBD2,TRBJ2-7,TGTGCCAGCAGCGCTGGGGGGGTCCACGAGCAGTACTTC,CASSAGGVHEQYF
15,NA,TRBV5-1,NA,TRBJ2-1,TGCGCCAGCAGCTTGGTATCATACCTAGTAGGTGAGCAGTTCTTC,CASSLVSYLVGEQFF
18,NA,TRBV19,TRBD1,TRBJ1-5,TGTGCCAGTAGTATCTTAAACAGGGGGAACAAGGGGGATCAGCCCCAGCATTTT,CASSILNRGNKGDQPQHF
11,NA,TRBV20-1,NA,TRBJ1-2,TGCAGTGCGTGGGACCCAGGGGAGAGAACCTTC,CSAWDPGERTF
13,NA,TRBV12-3/TRBV12-4,NA,TRBJ1-3,TGTGCCAGCAGGATGAACAGGGGAAACACCATATATTTT,CASRMNRGNTIYF
16,NA,TRBV10-2,TRBD2,TRBJ2-1,TGCGCCAGCAGTGGACTAGCGGGAGTTCAAAACAATGAGCAGTTCTTC,CASSGLAGVQNNEQFF